This T cell receptor beta chain was profiled in a study of blood T cell repertoires in COVID-19. Study information: COVID-19 samples from acute and convalescent phases originated in the United States, Italy and Spain. PBMCs, B-cell-depleted T cells, or T cells were the source of the cDNA or gDNA that made up the material.

TCRdb's copy holds only in-frame clones and misses some; the assay was immunoSEQ multiplex PCR. Of around 150,000 clones in the sample, about three quarters were seen once. Deletions cut 4 bases from V and 5 bases from J, with 8 bases between. Germline CDR1 is GTSNPN and CDR2 is SVGIG (reference sequence). The CDR3 covers 11 residues. Clinical history reported by participants formed the basis on which cohorts were assigned. Cohort 3 donors counted as recovered after two negative PCRs, clearance, or resolved symptoms. Input material: PBMCs or T cells enriched from blood (not recorded which). The chain couples TRBV30 to TRBJ1-1; tentative D call: TRBD1 (5 bases). The TCR was taken from a woman in her 50s who had recovered from COVID-19. The CDR3 sequence is CAWKGVTEAFF. The CDR3 DNA is TGTGCCTGGAAAGGGGTTACTGAAGCTTTCTTT.